Shown below are 23 T cell receptor beta chains from a single sample sequenced in a study of tumor T cells in aggressive B-cell lymphoma. Data came from immunoSEQ multiplex PCR; TCRdb stores just in-frame clones and leaves some out. This table holds 3,900 or so clones, 80% to 90% found once. The sample consisted of tumor tissue. The receptors shown here come from an adult with diffuse large B cell lymphoma.

This clone was recorded once. This chain joins TRBV5-1 and TRBJ2-7; no definite D call. Germline V gene lookup returns CDR1 SGHRS and CDR2 YFSETQ. V was pared by 3 bases and J by 5 bases, with 3 bases between. The length of the CDR3 is 10 residues. CDR3 sequence (DNA): TGCGCCAGCAGCTCGGACGAGCAGTACTTC. This gives the protein CASSSDEQYF.

V usage is TRBV19 and J usage is TRBJ1-2; no definite D call. Germline V gene lookup returns CDR1 LNHDA and CDR2 SQIVND (reference sequence). This CDR3 spans 15 amino acids. Deletions cut 4 bases from V and 3 bases from J, with 15 bases between. This chain's CDR3 is CASSRLLEVDYGYTF. The CDR3 nucleotides read TGTGCCAGTAGTAGATTGCTTGAGGTAGACTATGGCTACACCTTC.

The chain joins TRBV2 to TRBJ1-5; D perhaps matches TRBD1 (5 bases). V shed 4 bases and J shed 3 bases, with 10 bases lying between them. CDR3 length: 14 residues. The germline gives CDR1 SNHLY, CDR2 FYNNEI. The CDR3 loop is CASSGSRVNQPQHF. CDR3 nucleotides: TGTGCCAGCAGTGGGAGCAGGGTCAATCAGCCCCAGCATTTT.

This clone was detected only once. The rearrangement joins TRBV6-5 to TRBJ2-7; possibly TRBD1 for D (6 bases). There are 15 residues in the CDR3. The V gene's germline CDR1 is MNHEY and CDR2 SVGAGI. V gave up 2 bases and J gave up 2 bases, with 13 bases separating them. The CDR3 region has the DNA TGTGCCAGCAGTTACGACCAGGGGCACACCTACGAGCAGTACTTC. Translation: CASSYDQGHTYEQYF.

V usage is TRBV4-3 and J usage is TRBJ2-7, with unresolved D. The CDR3 runs 15 residues. Germline lookup yields CDR1 LGHNA and CDR2 YSLEER. V gave up 0 bases and J gave up 3 bases, with 12 bases separating them. CDR3 in amino acids: CASSQDRSPGYEQYF. As DNA, the CDR3 is TGCGCCAGCAGCCAAGATCGGTCCCCGGGCTACGAGCAGTACTTC.

J is TRBJ1-2 and V is TRBV14, with D unclear. Trimming cost V 1 base and J 6 bases, with 6 bases left between them. This CDR3 has 12 amino acids. Per the germline V gene, CDR1 is SGHDN and CDR2 is FVKESK. The CDR3 DNA sequence: TGTGCCAGCAGCCAAGTGCGGGATGGCTACACCTTC. It codes for CASSQVRDGYTF.

The genes are TRBV28 and TRBJ1-6, with 8 positions matching TRBD1. V shed 8 bases and J 4 bases; nucleotides not matched to a gene: 16. The CDR3 runs to 18 residues. The germline CDR1 and CDR2 sequences are MDHEN and SYDVKM. The DNA for the CDR3 is TGTGCCAGCGAACATGGACAGGGTTTTGATTTATATAATTCACCCCTCCACTTT. Protein sequence: CASEHGQGFDLYNSPLHF. Complete variable domain (other parts from reference TRBV28 and TRBJ1-6): DVKVTQSSRYLVKRTGEKVFLECVQDMDHENMFWYRQDPGLGLRLIYFSYDVKMKEKGDIPEGYSVSREKKERFSLILESASTNQTSMYLCASEHGQGFDLYNSPLHFGNGTRLTVT.

This sequence joins TRBV27 and TRBJ1-1, with unresolved D. The V gene's germline CDR1 is MNHEY and CDR2 SMNVEV (reference sequence). The length of the CDR3 is 14 residues. The V end was cut by 5 bases, the J end by 5 bases, with 15 bases between. The CDR3 coding sequence is TGTGCCAGCAGTCCGCTCGGAGCGGTGACTGAAGCTTTCTTT. Its translation: CASSPLGAVTEAFF.

The chain combines TRBV19 with TRBJ1-2; D gene uncertain. CDR3 length equals 14 residues. Trimming left V 6 bases short and J 4 bases short, with 15 bases between. Germline CDR1 is LNHDA and CDR2 is SQIVND (reference sequence). CDR3 coding DNA: TGTGCCAGTAGCCAGGTTGACGCGGGCTATGGCTACACCTTC. It specifies CASSQVDAGYGYTF.

The sample holds a few counts of this clone. CDR3 DNA: TGTGCCAGCAGTCCGGTCTGGGTTTCGGGGAGCAATCAGCCCCAGCATTTT. It specifies CASSPVWVSGSNQPQHF. This rearrangement joins TRBV27 to TRBJ1-5; D call uncertain. Trimming pared 5 bases from V and 1 base from J, leaving 18 bases between. The germline gives CDR1 MNHEY, CDR2 SMNVEV (reference sequence). The CDR3 totals 17 residues.

Here the CDR3 DNA reads TGTGCCAGCTCACTATTTACAGGGGTGGGGAACACTGAAGCTTTCTTT. The encoded protein is CASSLFTGVGNTEAFF. The chain joins TRBV18 to TRBJ1-1, with TRBD1 matching over 7 bases. The germline CDR1 and CDR2 sequences are KGHSH and LQKENI. V was pared by 4 bases and J by 1 base, with 9 bases of the junction left unmatched. The CDR3 loop spans 16 amino acids.

J is TRBJ1-2 and V is TRBV10-2; TRBD1 agrees at 9 bases. The CDR3 runs to 18 residues. V lost 3 bases and J lost 4; bases outside the gene matches: 15. Germline V CDR1 and CDR2: WSHSY, SAAADI. The CDR3 protein is CASSDYLGQGRGSYGYTF. The CDR3 nucleotides read TGCGCCAGCAGTGACTATCTTGGACAGGGGAGAGGGTCCTATGGCTACACCTTC.

This clone was seen more than once but under ten times. Other DNA variants within this sample encode the same CDR3. The V and J genes are TRBV27 and TRBJ1-2; 7 positions agree with TRBD1. The CDR3 sequence is 14 residues long. Germline-derived CDR1 and CDR2 are MNHEY and SMNVEV (reference sequence). Trimming at V came to 2 bases and at J to 4 bases, leaving 4 bases not matched to a gene. CDR3 residues: CASSLRAGGYGYTF. The CDR3 nucleotides read TGTGCCAGCAGTTTAAGGGCAGGGGGCTATGGCTACACCTTC.

The chain links TRBV25-1 to TRBJ1-2; 7 nucleotides align to TRBD1. V was pared by 8 bases and J by 6 bases, with 6 bases of the junction left unmatched. The CDR3 runs to 12 residues. In germline, CDR1 is MGHDK, CDR2 SYGVNS. In nucleotides, the CDR3 is TGTGCCAGCCGGACAGGAGAGAATGGCTACACCTTC. Translation: CASRTGENGYTF.

The chain uses TRBV9 and TRBJ1-6; a possible D gene is TRBD1 (5 bases). V dropped 0 bases and J dropped 5 bases, with 9 bases sitting between them. CDR1 is SGDLS, CDR2 YYNGEE, per germline. This CDR3 spans 15 amino acids. CDR3 sequence: CASSVEDSNNSPLHF. The CDR3 region has the DNA TGTGCCAGCAGCGTAGAAGACAGTAATAATTCACCCCTCCACTTT.

The chain carries TRBV18 and TRBJ1-2, with TRBD1 identical over 9 bases. Germline V gene sequence: CDR1 KGHSH, CDR2 LQKENI. CDR3 length: 16 residues. Trimming at V came to 6 bases and at J to 7 bases, leaving 15 bases not matched to a gene. CDR3 loop: CASSFFEPGQGFGYTF. The CDR3 DNA sequence: TGTGCCAGCTCTTTCTTCGAACCGGGACAGGGCTTTGGCTACACCTTC.

This clone has a single count. This chain links TRBV30 with TRBJ1-3; possibly TRBD1 for D (5 bases). Per germline, CDR1 GTSNPN and CDR2 SVGIG (reference sequence). V shed 0 bases and J shed 10 bases, with 13 bases lying between them. This CDR3 region has 13 residues. Here the CDR3 DNA reads TGTGCCTGGAGTGTGGGAGGGGTAGGGACCATATATTTT. Translated, it gives CAWSVGGVGTIYF. Full variable domain (missing parts from reference TRBV30 and TRBJ1-3): SQTIHQWPATLVQPVGSPLSLECTVEGTSNPNLYWYRQAAGRGLQLLFYSVGIGQISSEVPQNLSASRPQDRQFILSSKKLLLSDSGFYLCAWSVGGVGTIYFGEGSWLTVV.

The chain has TRBV2 and TRBJ2-5; the match to TRBD2 covers 7 bases. The germline CDR1 and CDR2 sequences are SNHLY and FYNNEI. The V segment lost 7 bases and the J segment 1 base; nucleotides outside the gene matches: 6. The CDR3 is made up of 14 amino acids. CDR3 sequence: CASTERTSQETQYF. CDR3 coding DNA: TGTGCCAGCACCGAACGGACTAGCCAAGAGACCCAGTACTTC.

This rearrangement joins TRBV4-2 to TRBJ2-5; D may be TRBD1 (5 bases). There are 14 residues in the CDR3. Trimming took off 0 bases at V and 4 bases at J, with 9 bases between the two ends. Germline V gene lookup returns CDR1 LGHNA and CDR2 YNFKEQ. Here the CDR3 reads CASSQDLGAETQYF. CDR3 nucleotides: TGTGCCAGCAGCCAAGATCTTGGGGCAGAGACCCAGTACTTC.

DNA for the CDR3: TGTGCCAGCAGCTTAGATTGGGTCGGGACAGGTGCCTACGAGCAGTACTTC. It specifies CASSLDWVGTGAYEQYF. This chain links TRBV11-3 with TRBJ2-7, with TRBD1 matching 8 bases. Germline assignment: CDR1 SGHNT and CDR2 YENEEA. J was trimmed by 2 bases and V by 0 bases; bases with no gene match: 9. The CDR3 loop spans 17 amino acids.

The V and J genes are TRBV4-2 and TRBJ2-3, with 7 bases aligning to TRBD2. Germline CDR1 and CDR2: LGHNA and YNFKEQ. V shed 1 base, J shed 2 bases, and the junction held 3 bases outside the gene matches. The CDR3 extends over 15 amino acids. CDR3 amino acids: CASSQGTSLTDTQYF. In DNA, the CDR3 is TGTGCCAGCAGCCAAGGGACTAGTCTCACAGATACGCAGTATTTT.

The gene calls are TRBV19 and TRBJ1-5; D ambiguous. Germline lookup yields CDR1 LNHDA and CDR2 SQIVND (reference sequence). V was trimmed by 5 bases and J by 9 bases, leaving 11 bases between them. The CDR3 is 12 residues long. DNA for the CDR3: TGTGCCAGTAGTGAGGTTCTTGGGCCCCAGCATTTT. This codes for CASSEVLGPQHF.

The rearrangement links TRBV7-2 to TRBJ2-5; 10 nucleotides match TRBD1. Germline lookup yields CDR1 SGHTA and CDR2 FQGNSA. The length of the CDR3 is 14 residues. The V and J ends lost 1 base and 7 bases, in that order; junction bases with no gene match: 3. For the CDR3, the DNA is TGTGCCAGCAGCTTAGTACGGACAGGGGGGACCCAGTACTTC. The encoded protein is CASSLVRTGGTQYF. Filled out from reference TRBV7-2 and TRBJ2-5, the complete variable domain reads GAGVSQSPSNKVTEKGKDVELRCDPISGHTALYWYRQSLGQGLEFLIYFQGNSAPDKSGLPSDRFSAERTGGSVSTLTIQRTQQEDSAVYLCASSLVRTGGTQYFGPGTRLLVL.